These 25 T cell receptor beta chains were sequenced from one sample in a study of blood T cell repertoires in COVID-19. Assay used: immunoSEQ multiplex PCR; TCRdb lists only in-frame clones, some missing. The sample carries about 55,000 clones, approximately 85% recorded once. The specimen was peripheral blood. The receptors were gathered from a human donor in a cohort sampled during active COVID-19.

This chain uses TRBV5-1 with TRBJ2-6; D uncertain. CDR3 length: 15 residues. V was trimmed by 0 bases and J by 1 base, leaving 5 bases between them. Germline V gene lookup returns CDR1 SGHRS and CDR2 YFSETQ. The CDR3: CASSLAPSGANVLTF. The CDR3 DNA follows: TGCGCCAGCAGCTTGGCCCCGTCTGGGGCCAACGTCCTGACTTTC.

The genes are TRBV25-1 and TRBJ2-3; the D gene is possibly TRBD1 (5 bases). This CDR3 region has 14 residues. V lost 4 bases to trimming and J lost 4 bases, with 12 bases between them. Germline V gene lookup returns CDR1 MGHDK and CDR2 SYGVNS. CDR3 in DNA: TGTGCCAGCAGTGGGGGCTCCCCGCCAGATACGCAGTATTTT. It specifies CASSGGSPPDTQYF.

The V call is TRBV5-6, the J call TRBJ1-4, with D uncertain. CDR3 length: 14 residues. Germline CDR1 SGHDT, CDR2 YYEEEE. V lost 2 bases and J 6 bases, leaving 11 bases between the germline ends. The DNA of the CDR3 is TGTGCCAGCAGCTTTGGAGGAACGGATGAAAAACTGTTTTTT. Residues: CASSFGGTDEKLFF.

V and J are TRBV7-9 and TRBJ1-4; TRBD1 is a possible D gene (5 bases). CDR3 length: 12 amino acids. Trimming removed 5 bases from V and 7 bases from J, with 8 bases in between. In germline, CDR1 is SEHNR, CDR2 FQNEAQ (reference sequence). CDR3 sequence: CASSLDSEKLFF. The CDR3 coding sequence is TGTGCCAGCAGCCTCGACAGTGAAAAACTGTTTTTT. Variable domain in full (rest from reference TRBV7-9 and TRBJ1-4): DTGVSQNPRHKITKRGQNVTFRCDPISEHNRLYWYRQTLGQGPEFLTYFQNEAQLEKSRLLSDRFSAERPKGSFSTLEIQRTEQGDSAMYLCASSLDSEKLFFGSGTQLSVL.

The chain combines TRBV24-1 with TRBJ2-5; TRBD1 agrees at 8 bases. V trimming: 3 bases; J trimming: 5 bases; junction bases outside the gene matches: 4. CDR1 KGHDR and CDR2 SFDVKD come from the germline V gene. This CDR3 is 14 amino acids long. The CDR3 loop reads CATSDMTGDETQYF. The DNA of the CDR3 is TGTGCCACCAGTGATATGACAGGGGATGAGACCCAGTACTTC.

CDR3 loop: CASSQDRTGGTKSYEQYF. The CDR3 DNA reads as TGCGCCAGCAGCCAAGATCGGACAGGGGGTACTAAGTCCTACGAGCAGTACTTC. The chain combines TRBV4-1 with TRBJ2-7, with 10 bases lining up with TRBD1. Germline V gives CDR1 MGHRA, CDR2 YSYEKL. CDR3 length: 18 amino acids. V lost 0 bases to trimming and J lost 1 base; unmatched junction nucleotides: 9.

The sample holds one count of this clone. The chain combines TRBV5-6 with TRBJ1-4; tentative D call: TRBD1 (5 bases). Germline V gives CDR1 SGHDT, CDR2 YYEEEE. The length of the CDR3 is 13 residues. V was cut by 2 bases and J by 7 bases, with 9 bases left in between. The CDR3 DNA reads as TGTGCCAGCAGCTTTCAGGGATCTGAAAAACTGTTTTTT. It codes for CASSFQGSEKLFF.

The chain recombines TRBV30 with TRBJ1-5; TRBD1 aligns across 9 bases. The CDR3 runs to 15 residues. CDR1 and CDR2 (germline): GTSNPN, SVGIG (reference sequence). J lost 1 base, V lost 4 bases, and 5 bases had no gene match. In nucleotides, the CDR3 is TGTGCCTGGACTAAACAGGGGGCGAGCAATCAGCCCCAGCATTTT. This translates into CAWTKQGASNQPQHF. Full variable domain (remainder filled in from reference TRBV30 and TRBJ1-5): SQTIHQWPATLVQPVGSPLSLECTVEGTSNPNLYWYRQAAGRGLQLLFYSVGIGQISSEVPQNLSASRPQDRQFILSSKKLLLSDSGFYLCAWTKQGASNQPQHFGDGTRLSIL.

The chain carries TRBV19 and TRBJ2-6, with 8 nucleotides matching TRBD1. The trim removed 10 bases at V and 0 bases at J, leaving 8 bases unmatched. The CDR3 covers 16 residues. Per the germline V gene, CDR1 is LNHDA and CDR2 is SQIVND (reference sequence). This chain's CDR3 is CATRQGIYSGANVLTF. Here the CDR3 DNA reads TGTGCCACCCGACAGGGGATCTACTCTGGGGCCAACGTCCTGACTTTC.

This clone was seen a single time. The V gene is TRBV11-2, the J gene TRBJ1-2; weak D call: TRBD1 (5 bases). Germline loops: CDR1 SGHAT, CDR2 FQNNGV. V was clipped by 4 bases and J by 8 bases, with 17 bases between them. The CDR3 covers 14 residues. The CDR3 sequence is CASSSHLGAGGYTF. The CDR3 DNA sequence: TGTGCCAGCAGCTCACATCTAGGGGCGGGAGGCTACACCTTC. Together with reference TRBV11-2 and TRBJ1-2, the CDR3 gives the full variable domain: EAGVAQSPRYKIIEKRQSVAFWCNPISGHATLYWYQQILGQGPKLLIQFQNNGVVDDSQLPKDRFSAERLKGVDSTLKIQPAKLEDSAVYLCASSSHLGAGGYTFGSGTRLTVV.

The CDR3 nucleotides read TGTGCCAGCAATTTACGTGGAGGGACCCCTACGAGTTCACCCCTCCACTTT. Amino acid sequence: CASNLRGGTPTSSPLHF. The chain combines TRBV2 with TRBJ1-6; maybe TRBD1 (5 bases). The CDR3 extends over 17 amino acids. Trimming pared 7 bases from V and 9 bases from J, leaving 25 bases between. CDR1 and CDR2 from the germline V gene are SNHLY and FYNNEI.

The DNA of the CDR3 is TGTGCCAGCGGACAGGGAGGTATCGACATTCAGTACTTC. Translating gives CASGQGGIDIQYF. The rearrangement uses TRBV2 and TRBJ2-4, with 8 bases lining up with TRBD1. The CDR3 has 13 residues. The trim removed 8 bases at V and 8 bases at J, leaving 8 bases unmatched. Germline V gene data show CDR1 as SNHLY and CDR2 as FYNNEI.

The chain is built from TRBV30 and TRBJ1-5; D is uncertain. The V end lost 0 bases, the J end lost 2 bases, and 11 bases lay between the germline ends. The CDR3 length is 15 residues. CDR1 and CDR2 (germline): GTSNPN, SVGIG (reference sequence). The CDR3 nucleotides read TGTGCCTGGAGTGTAACGAGGTCGGGCAATCAGCCCCAGCATTTT. Translated: CAWSVTRSGNQPQHF.

V usage is TRBV3-1 (or the pseudogene TRBV3-2) and J usage is TRBJ2-7; 7 bases match TRBD1. V was clipped by 0 bases and J by 2 bases; unmatched bases: 4. Germline loops: CDR1 LGHDT, CDR2 YNNKEL (reference sequence). The CDR3 length is 15 residues. The CDR3 sequence is CASSQEDRLAYEQYF. In DNA form, the CDR3 reads TGTGCCAGCAGCCAAGAGGACAGGCTTGCCTACGAGCAGTACTTC.

The V gene is TRBV7-9, the J gene TRBJ1-3; D unresolved. V lost 5 bases, J lost 7 bases, and 9 bases lay in between. From germline, CDR1 is SEHNR and CDR2 FQNEAQ (reference sequence). The CDR3 runs to 12 residues. The CDR3 DNA reads TGTGCCAGCAGCCGCCAGACTAACACCATATATTTT. Its protein product is CASSRQTNTIYF.

J is TRBJ2-5 and V is TRBV3-1 (or the pseudogene TRBV3-2); D is perhaps TRBD2 (6 bases). V lost 1 base to trimming and J lost 5 bases, with 20 bases between them. This CDR3 spans 17 amino acids. The germline V gene has CDR1 LGHDT and CDR2 YNNKEL (reference sequence). The CDR3 nucleotides read TGTGCCAGCAGCCAAGTTCCAATAGCGGCCCTGGGGGAGACCCAGTACTTC. Protein product: CASSQVPIAALGETQYF.

The V call is TRBV18, the J call TRBJ1-2; a possible D gene is TRBD1 (6 bases). Looked up from germline, CDR1 is KGHSH and CDR2 is LQKENI. Between the trimmed V and J ends, which lost 6 bases and 2 bases, there was a span of 13 bases. The length of the CDR3 is 14 residues. CDR3 DNA: TGTGCCAGCTCGCCAAACAGGGAAAACTATGGCTACACCTTC. Amino acid sequence: CASSPNRENYGYTF.

A few counts support this clone. This sequence joins TRBV6-1 and TRBJ1-3, with TRBD1 matching over 9 bases. The CDR3 is 18 residues long. The V segment lost 0 bases and the J segment 7 bases; nucleotides outside the gene matches: 13. CDR1 and CDR2 from the germline V gene are MNHNS and SASEGT. This CDR3 is CASSEAKIGTGLGNTIYF. Written as DNA, the CDR3 is TGTGCCAGCAGTGAAGCGAAAATAGGGACAGGGCTGGGGAACACCATATATTTT.

DNA for the CDR3: TGCGCCAGCAGTGATTCCGGGCAGGGTAATCAGCCCCAGCATTTT. Its translation is CASSDSGQGNQPQHF. The rearrangement joins TRBV10-2 to TRBJ1-5; D is possibly TRBD1 (5 bases). Germline CDR1 WSHSY, CDR2 SAAADI. CDR3 length equals 15 residues. V was pared by 3 bases and J by 4 bases, with 13 bases between.

The chain carries TRBV5-5 and TRBJ1-1; TRBD1 is a possible D gene (6 bases). Germline V gene lookup returns CDR1 SGHKS and CDR2 YYEKEE (reference sequence). V was clipped by 2 bases and J by 0 bases, with 14 bases between them. The CDR3 runs 16 residues. The CDR3 protein is CASSFRYGQMNTEAFF. The CDR3 DNA reads as TGTGCCAGCAGCTTTCGATATGGACAGATGAACACTGAAGCTTTCTTT.

The table lists this clone with a count of one. The chain has TRBV18 and TRBJ2-7; D is possibly TRBD1 (6 bases). This CDR3 has 14 amino acids. CDR1 and CDR2 (germline): KGHSH, LQKENI. Trimming shortened V by 2 bases and J by 7 bases, and 15 bases separated the two germline ends. CDR3 nucleotides: TGTGCCAGCTCACCAAGCAGGGGAAACGGGGAGCAGTACTTC. It specifies CASSPSRGNGEQYF.

This sequence joins TRBV3-1 (or the pseudogene TRBV3-2) and TRBJ2-3; D not resolved. The V gene lost 0 bases and the J gene lost 4 bases, with 8 bases spanning the gap. Germline CDR1 is LGHDT and CDR2 is YNNKEL (reference sequence). The CDR3 totals 14 residues. CDR3 DNA: TGTGCCAGCAGCCAAGATTGGGCGTCAGATACGCAGTATTTT. This translates into CASSQDWASDTQYF.

The rearrangement links TRBV30 to TRBJ2-7; D remains unclear. Looked up from germline, CDR1 is GTSNPN and CDR2 is SVGIG (reference sequence). CDR3 size: 12 residues. V lost 0 bases, J lost 2 bases, and 5 bases lay in between. The CDR3 reads CAWSVHAYEQYF. Written as DNA, the CDR3 is TGTGCCTGGAGTGTACATGCCTACGAGCAGTACTTC.

Only a few counts were recorded for this clone. The chain is built from TRBV28 and TRBJ1-2; possibly TRBD1 for D (5 bases). V was shortened by 5 bases and J by 3 bases, with 16 bases between the two germline ends. In germline, CDR1 is MDHEN, CDR2 SYDVKM. The CDR3 runs to 15 residues. CDR3 DNA: TGTGCCAGCAGTCCCGGGGGGGTTTGGGACTATGGCTACACCTTC. It translates to CASSPGGVWDYGYTF.

The chain is built from TRBV5-4 and TRBJ1-2; no clear D. The germline V gene has CDR1 SGHNT and CDR2 YYREEE (reference sequence). V lost 0 bases and J 0 bases, leaving 6 bases between the germline ends. The CDR3 contains 14 residues. CDR3 in amino acids: CASSLDSTNYGYTF. The CDR3 coding sequence is TGTGCCAGCAGCTTGGACAGCACTAACTATGGCTACACCTTC.